The clone carrying this T cell receptor beta chain was picked up a small number of times. What it binds is not known. The sample comes from a study of cytomegalovirus exposure and HLA in healthy donors. Study-wide findings and caveats: Reports credit the classifier with highly specific, highly sensitive diagnosis of cytomegalovirus status.

Germline V CDR1 and CDR2: SGHRS, YFSETQ. This CDR3 has 16 residues. The V gene lost 0 bases and the J gene lost 1 base, with 12 bases spanning the gap. Using immunoSEQ multiplex PCR, the repertoire was profiled, and TCRdb retains in-frame clones only, with some absent. The sample contains 110,000 or so clones, about 85% of which appear only once. The source of this sequence is a man aged 18 to 35 in good health and CMV-seropositive. The chain has TRBV5-1 and TRBJ2-3; no clear D. The source material was PBMCs. DNA of the CDR3: TGCGCCAGCAGCTTGGCCTGGGCAGACGGCACAGATACGCAGTATTTT. It translates to CASSLAWADGTDTQYF.